This section outlines one T cell receptor (beta chain) sequence together with its context. What it binds is not known. The table came from immunoSEQ multiplex PCR; TCRdb's copy has only in-frame clones and leaves some out. The repertoire holds 150,000 or so clones, about 91% seen once, with roughly 3.5% in the top ten. The sample originates from a study of T cell responses to AZD1222 COVID-19 vaccine. Study outcomes and limitations: Only five or six people who got AZD1222 tested seropositive at baseline. Nearly half of spike-specific TCRs reportedly target variant regions that are unmutated in the B.1.351 and B.1.1.7 variants.

This TCR derives from an adult in good health. The source material was peripheral blood, sampled on day 0 of MenACWY control vaccination.

The CDR3: CASSLLGRAHNYGYTF. The CDR3, as DNA: TGTGCCAGCAGCCTCCTTGGCAGGGCTCATAACTATGGCTACACCTTC. The chain links TRBV3-1 (or the pseudogene TRBV3-2) to TRBJ1-2, with a possible D match to TRBD1 (5 bases). The CDR3 loop spans 16 amino acids. CDR1 is LGHDT and CDR2 is YNNKEL in the germline V gene (reference sequence). The V end was cut by 4 bases, the J end by 1 base, with 16 bases between.